The 8 T cell receptor beta chains listed next were all sequenced from one sample in a study of blood T cell repertoires in COVID-19. Measured with immunoSEQ multiplex PCR; TCRdb has only the in-frame clones, and not every one. This sample has 300,000 or so clones, with 70% to 90% found just once. Sequencing was done on a sample of PBMCs or T cells enriched from blood (not recorded which). The receptor source for this set is a woman in her 30s who had recovered from COVID-19.

The chain recombines TRBV11-3 with TRBJ1-1; D unclear. The germline V gene encodes CDR1 SGHNT and CDR2 YENEEA. The V gene lost 3 bases and the J gene lost 0 bases, with 2 bases spanning the gap. The CDR3 contains 12 residues. As DNA, the CDR3 is TGTGCCAGCAGCTTCATGAACACTGAAGCTTTCTTT. Residues: CASSFMNTEAFF.

The V call is TRBV27, the J call TRBJ2-1; 14 bases fit TRBD2. The CDR3 contains 14 residues. V was pared by 4 bases and J by 15 bases, with 8 bases of the junction left unmatched. The germline gives CDR1 MNHEY, CDR2 SMNVEV (reference sequence). The CDR3 DNA reads as TGTGCCAGCAGTTCTGGACTAGCGGGGGGCATTGCGTTCTTC. Translated, it gives CASSSGLAGGIAFF.

The rearrangement uses TRBV15 and TRBJ1-2; no reliable D call. Trimming removed 1 base at V and 8 bases at J, with 11 bases between. CDR3 length equals 13 residues. Germline V gene data show CDR1 as LNHNV and CDR2 as YYDKDF (reference sequence). The CDR3 spells CATSRGGGSGYTF. In nucleotides, the CDR3 is TGTGCCACCAGCAGAGGGGGAGGGAGCGGCTACACCTTC.

V and J are TRBV10-2 and TRBJ1-2, with unresolved D. From germline, CDR1 is WSHSY and CDR2 SAAADI. Trimming shortened V by 5 bases and J by 4 bases, and 14 bases separated the two germline ends. The CDR3 has 14 residues. CDR3 residues: CASSRQRGSYGYTF. CDR3 DNA: TGCGCCAGCAGTCGTCAAAGAGGGTCCTATGGCTACACCTTC.

This sequence joins TRBV6-5 and TRBJ1-3, with TRBD1 matching over 7 bases. V shed 6 bases, J shed 1 base, and the junction held 6 bases outside the gene matches. Per germline, CDR1 MNHEY and CDR2 SVGAGI. The CDR3 is made up of 15 amino acids. In DNA form, the CDR3 reads TGTGCCAGCAGAGACAGGGCCTGGTCTGGAAACACCATATATTTT. The encoded protein is CASRDRAWSGNTIYF.

The chain carries TRBV5-1 and TRBJ1-4; 10 bases map to TRBD1. V lost 5 bases and J lost 5; bases outside the gene matches: 3. Germline CDR1 SGHRS, CDR2 YFSETQ. CDR3 length: 14 amino acids. DNA for the CDR3: TGCGCCAGCAGACCGGACAGGGGGAATGAAAAACTGTTTTTT. Residues: CASRPDRGNEKLFF.

The rearrangement joins TRBV9 to TRBJ2-1, with D possibly being TRBD1 (5 bases). This CDR3 contains 17 residues. The V gene lost 0 bases and the J gene lost 5 bases, with 18 bases spanning the gap. Germline assignment: CDR1 SGDLS and CDR2 YYNGEE. This CDR3 reads CASSVGFTGYKNNEQFF. The CDR3 coding sequence is TGTGCCAGCAGCGTAGGATTTACAGGATACAAAAACAATGAGCAGTTCTTC.

This clone was observed a single time. The rearrangement joins TRBV14 to TRBJ2-3, with D perhaps matching TRBD2 (6 bases). Germline assignment: CDR1 SGHDN and CDR2 FVKESK. This CDR3 is 17 amino acids long. V lost 0 bases and J lost 4, with 17 bases in between. The CDR3 is CASSQDLGQPGADTQYF. The CDR3 region has the DNA TGTGCCAGCAGCCAAGATCTGGGCCAACCGGGGGCAGATACGCAGTATTTT. Full variable domain (missing parts from reference TRBV14 and TRBJ2-3): EAGVTQFPSHSVIEKGQTVTLRCDPISGHDNLYWYRRVMGKEIKFLLHFVKESKQDESGMPNNRFLAERTGGTYSTLKVQPAELEDSGVYFCASSQDLGQPGADTQYFGPGTRLTVL.